The TCR beta chain described here comes from a study of blood T cell repertoires in COVID-19. Germline V gene lookup returns CDR1 MNHEY and CDR2 SMNVEV (reference sequence). The CDR3 contains 17 residues. The V and J ends lost 5 bases and 4 bases respectively, with 22 bases between them. The repertoire was sequenced with immunoSEQ multiplex PCR; TCRdb's copy has only in-frame clones and lacks some. The sample contains 150,000 to 200,000 clones, approximately 80% of which appear only once. The sequenced material came from peripheral blood. The receptor comes from a woman aged 40 to 49 with COVID-19, enrolled during active disease. The V and J genes are TRBV27 and TRBJ2-3; possibly TRBD2 for D (6 bases). Here the CDR3 DNA reads TGTGCCAGCAGTCTAAACCCCCCGGGAGTCTTCCCAGATACGCAGTATTTT. Translating gives CASSLNPPGVFPDTQYF.